These 16 T cell receptor beta chains were all obtained from the same sample, sequenced in a study of CD8+ T cells in alopecia areata. Following RNA extraction, reverse transcription yielded cDNA that acted as the sequencing template. Some clones are missing from TCRdb's copy, which holds only in-frame ones; the method was immunoSEQ multiplex PCR. Among about 110,000 clones listed, around 55% were seen once. Sequencing was done on a sample of CD8+ T cells sorted from blood. The receptors stem from a human donor in good health.

On this clone itself: A junction boundary mismatches the germline segment, possibly from a read error. The chain recombines TRBV5-1 with TRBJ2-5; no clear D gene. Germline CDR1 SGHRS, CDR2 YFSETQ. The CDR3 length is 12 residues. CDR3 in DNA: TGCGCCAGCAGCCAAGACCAGGAGACCCAGTACTTC. Amino acids: CASSQDQETQYF.

With respect to this clone: Additional DNA sequences in this sample encode the identical CDR3. This chain joins TRBV7-9 and TRBJ2-7; no clear D gene. CDR3 size: 11 residues. The V and J ends lost 1 base and 3 bases respectively, with 1 base between them. Germline CDR1 reads SEHNR; CDR2 reads FQNEAQ (reference sequence). This CDR3 is CASSLDYEQYF. DNA for the CDR3: TGTGCCAGCAGCTTAGACTACGAGCAGTACTTC.

The chain carries TRBV7-9 and TRBJ2-5, with TRBD1 matching over 7 bases. From germline, CDR1 is SEHNR and CDR2 FQNEAQ (reference sequence). With V trimmed by 4 bases and J by 3 bases, 8 bases remained unmatched. CDR3 length: 15 amino acids. The DNA for the CDR3 is TGTGCCAGCAGCTCTAACAGGGGAATGAAAGAGACCCAGTACTTC. This encodes CASSSNRGMKETQYF.

The chain couples TRBV2 to TRBJ2-5, with no clear D. The V end was cut by 8 bases, the J end by 10 bases, with 11 bases between. Looked up from germline, CDR1 is SNHLY and CDR2 is FYNNEI. This CDR3 comprises 10 residues. The CDR3 is CASGDPGQYF. CDR3 DNA sequence: TGTGCCAGCGGAGATCCGGGCCAGTACTTC.

The chain has TRBV28 and TRBJ2-2; D unresolved. Germline V CDR1 and CDR2: MDHEN, SYDVKM. The length of the CDR3 is 12 residues. Trimming took 5 bases from V and 5 from J, leaving 6 bases between them. CDR3 DNA: TGTGCCAGCAGTCCTAGTACCGGGGAGCTGTTTTTT. This gives the protein CASSPSTGELFF.

The chain combines TRBV6-1 with TRBJ2-5; 8 bases match TRBD1. The V and J ends lost 2 bases and 2 bases, in that order; junction bases with no gene match: 7. Germline V lookup: CDR1 MNHNS, CDR2 SASEGT. The length of the CDR3 is 16 residues. The CDR3 spells CASSEWGDRPQETQYF. The CDR3 DNA follows: TGTGCCAGCAGTGAATGGGGGGACAGGCCTCAAGAGACCCAGTACTTC.

The chain has TRBV9 and TRBJ2-7; TRBD2 matches at 9 bases. The V gene's germline CDR1 is SGDLS and CDR2 YYNGEE. Unmatched junction bases numbered 9, after V lost 2 bases and J lost 9 bases. The CDR3 has 14 residues. The CDR3, as DNA: TGTGCCAGCAGCGTTGGCGGGGGGGCACAACGGCAGTACTTC. It specifies CASSVGGGAQRQYF.

The rearrangement links TRBV7-2 to TRBJ2-6, with a weak D call TRBD1 (6 bases). The CDR3 extends over 18 amino acids. Germline CDR1 SGHTA, CDR2 FQGNSA. Trimming removed 5 bases from V and 2 bases from J, with 19 bases in between. Here the CDR3 reads CASSPLSQTGPGANVLTF. The CDR3, as DNA: TGTGCCAGCAGCCCCTTGAGTCAAACAGGGCCTGGGGCCAACGTCCTGACTTTC.

This clone was counted between two and nine times. The rearrangement uses TRBV2 and TRBJ2-1; tentatively, D is TRBD1 (6 bases). V lost 6 bases and J lost 5, with 14 bases in between. Germline V CDR1 and CDR2: SNHLY, FYNNEI. This CDR3 is built from 14 residues. Here the CDR3 reads CASRDSKGHNEQFF. The CDR3 DNA is TGTGCCAGCAGGGACAGTAAGGGCCACAATGAGCAGTTCTTC.

V gene TRBV6-6 combines with J gene TRBJ2-7; 11 bases are shared with TRBD2. The CDR3 contains 13 residues. V gave up 10 bases and J gave up 4 bases; unmatched junction bases: 6. The germline V gene has CDR1 MNHNY and CDR2 SVGAGI (reference sequence). CDR3 amino acids: CATLAGGGYEQYF. The CDR3 region has the DNA TGTGCCACCCTAGCGGGGGGAGGTTACGAGCAGTACTTC.

A single count supports this clone. This sequence joins TRBV29-1 and TRBJ2-7; D possibly corresponds to TRBD1 (5 bases). Germline CDR1 is SQVTM and CDR2 is ANQGSEA. Trimming took 3 bases from V and 6 from J, leaving 12 bases between them. The CDR3 covers 12 residues. CDR3: CSVEGLGPEQYF. The CDR3 DNA follows: TGCAGCGTTGAGGGTTTGGGGCCCGAGCAGTACTTC.

V and J are TRBV5-6 and TRBJ2-3; tentative D call: TRBD1 (6 bases). The CDR3 consists of 15 residues. Trimming left V 0 bases short and J 2 bases short, with 10 bases between. Looked up from germline, CDR1 is SGHDT and CDR2 is YYEEEE. As DNA, the CDR3 is TGTGCCAGCAGCTTGGATTGGACAGCCACAGATACGCAGTATTTT. The encoded protein is CASSLDWTATDTQYF.

The chain joins TRBV29-1 to TRBJ2-5; D uncertain. The DNA matches TRBJ2-7 better at its end, which makes the J call doubtful. This CDR3 has 13 residues. In germline, CDR1 is SQVTM, CDR2 ANQGSEA. This CDR3 reads CSVEDDGNGEQYF. CDR3 bases: TGCAGCGTTGAAGATGATGGGAACGGCGAGCAGTACTTC.

This clone was counted between two and nine times. The rearrangement joins TRBV11-2 to TRBJ2-2; 7 bases agree with TRBD2. Germline V gene sequence: CDR1 SGHAT, CDR2 FQNNGV. The CDR3 sequence is 14 residues long. V trimming: 3 bases; J trimming: 2 bases; junction bases outside the gene matches: 0. The CDR3 bases are TGTGCCAGCAGCTTGGGACTAAACACCGGGGAGCTGTTTTTT. Protein: CASSLGLNTGELFF.

A few counts support this clone. This chain uses TRBV29-1 with TRBJ1-5, with TRBD1 as a possible D gene (5 bases). In germline, CDR1 is SQVTM, CDR2 ANQGSEA. With 4 bases removed from V and 6 bases from J, the gap between germline ends came to 13 bases. The CDR3 has 13 residues. The CDR3, as DNA: TGCAGCGTTGGTCCGGACGGGGGTCAGCCCCAGCATTTT. Residues: CSVGPDGGQPQHF.

V is TRBV28 and J is TRBJ2-6, with D possibly being TRBD1 or TRBD2 (5 bases each). Trimming left V 6 bases short and J 0 bases short, with 18 bases between. Looked up from germline, CDR1 is MDHEN and CDR2 is SYDVKM. The CDR3 extends over 18 amino acids. CDR3 sequence: CASSPRRGLSSGANVLTF. The CDR3, as DNA: TGTGCCAGCAGCCCCAGACGGGGCTTAAGCTCTGGGGCCAACGTCCTGACTTTC.